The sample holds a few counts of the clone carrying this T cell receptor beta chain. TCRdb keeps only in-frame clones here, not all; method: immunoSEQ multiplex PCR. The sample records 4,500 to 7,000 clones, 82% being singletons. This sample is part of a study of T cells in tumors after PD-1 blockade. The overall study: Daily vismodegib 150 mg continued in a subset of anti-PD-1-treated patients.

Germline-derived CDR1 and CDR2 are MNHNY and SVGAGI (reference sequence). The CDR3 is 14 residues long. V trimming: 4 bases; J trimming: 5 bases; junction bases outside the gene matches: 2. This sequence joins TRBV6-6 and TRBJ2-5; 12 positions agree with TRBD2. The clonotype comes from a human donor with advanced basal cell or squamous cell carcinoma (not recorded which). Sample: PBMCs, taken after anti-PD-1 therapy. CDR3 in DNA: TGTGCCAGCAGTTCTGGGACTAGCGGGGAGACCCAGTACTTC. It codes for CASSSGTSGETQYF.